This T cell receptor beta chain originates from a study of blood T cells in healthy people across ages. The V gene lost 5 bases and the J gene lost 6 bases, with 10 bases spanning the gap. Germline CDR1 and CDR2: KGHDR and SFDVKD. The CDR3 is 13 amino acids. Then a second PCR, running about 7 to 11 cycles, was carried out with a sample-barcoded 5' primer and a J-beta primer mix. One entry per CDR3 protein, called by TCRdb with MiXCR from the 5' RACE reads. The table has 550,000 to 750,000 distinct CDR3 sequences, under 25% seen once. Each donor had about 10 milliliters of peripheral blood drawn. This clonotype appeared a few times.

This chain connects TRBV24-1 to TRBJ2-1; D remains ambiguous. Input material: blood. The clonotype comes from an older man in good health. In nucleotides, the CDR3 is TGTGCCACCAGTGTCGGCCTTTCCAATGAGCAGTTCTTC. It is translated as CATSVGLSNEQFF.